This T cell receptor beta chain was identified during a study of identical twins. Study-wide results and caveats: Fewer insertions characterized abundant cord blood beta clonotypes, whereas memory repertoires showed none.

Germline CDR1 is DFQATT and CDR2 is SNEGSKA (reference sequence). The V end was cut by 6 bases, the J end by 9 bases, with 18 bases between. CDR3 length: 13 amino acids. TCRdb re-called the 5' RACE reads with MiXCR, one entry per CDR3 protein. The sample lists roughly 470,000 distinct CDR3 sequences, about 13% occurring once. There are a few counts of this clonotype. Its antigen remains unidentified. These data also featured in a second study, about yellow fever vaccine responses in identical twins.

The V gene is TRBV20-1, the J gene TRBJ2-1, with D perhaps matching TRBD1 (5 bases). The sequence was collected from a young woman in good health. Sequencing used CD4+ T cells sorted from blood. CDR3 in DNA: TGCAGTGCGCCGGACCTCCAGGGCCGTGAGCAGTTCTTC. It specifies CSAPDLQGREQFF.